Shown below are 24 T cell receptor beta chains from a single sample sequenced in a study of blood T cell repertoires in COVID-19 (dated by TCRdb to the early 2020s). To prepare the library, the immunoSEQ multiplex PCR assay was applied. TCRdb obtained this table from immuneACCESS and retained in-frame rearrangements with V and J assigned. These tables miss some clones; where compared with another copy, unresolved V genes account for less than half of the shortfall, and the remainder is unexplained. For this sample there are roughly 33,000 clones; more than 85% appear just once. The ten largest clones take up less than 5.5% of the sample. Sequenced material: peripheral blood. All receptors come from a human donor in a cohort sampled during active COVID-19.

The J gene is TRBJ2-7, the V gene TRBV3-1 (or the pseudogene TRBV3-2); D gene uncertain. The V gene lost 1 base and the J gene lost 0 bases, with 10 bases spanning the gap. Germline V gene data show CDR1 as LGHDT and CDR2 as YNNKEL (reference sequence). The CDR3 spans 15 residues. In nucleotides, the CDR3 is TGTGCCAGCAGCCAAGTATCTCACAGCTCCTACGAGCAGTACTTC. It encodes CASSQVSHSSYEQYF.

The chain links TRBV7-8 to TRBJ1-4; the D gene is possibly TRBD1 (6 bases). V lost 5 bases and J 13 bases, leaving 17 bases between the germline ends. CDR1 and CDR2 from the germline V gene are SGHVS and FQNEAQ. This CDR3 contains 13 residues. The CDR3 spells CASSLRTVPGLFF. The CDR3 bases are TGTGCCAGCAGCCTAAGGACAGTCCCGGGACTGTTTTTT.

CDR3 DNA sequence: TGCAGCGTTGCTTGGTATCTAAATTACAATGAGCAGTTCTTC. Protein sequence: CSVAWYLNYNEQFF. This chain links TRBV29-1 with TRBJ2-1; D not resolved. This CDR3 has 14 amino acids. In germline, CDR1 is SQVTM, CDR2 ANQGSEA. Between the trimmed V and J ends, which lost 4 bases and 4 bases, there was a span of 14 bases.

V gene TRBV7-9 combines with J gene TRBJ2-7, with 9 positions matching TRBD1. Per the germline V gene, CDR1 is SEHNR and CDR2 is FQNEAQ (reference sequence). V trimming: 4 bases; J trimming: 5 bases; junction bases outside the gene matches: 6. CDR3 size: 14 residues. The CDR3 loop is CASSWHRGPNEQYF. The DNA of the CDR3 is TGTGCCAGCAGCTGGCACAGGGGGCCCAACGAGCAGTACTTC.

The genes are TRBV4-2 and TRBJ2-5, with 11 nucleotides matching TRBD2. The CDR3 contains 17 residues. Germline V gives CDR1 LGHNA, CDR2 YNFKEQ. J was trimmed by 2 bases and V by 3 bases; bases with no gene match: 8. The CDR3 spells CASSHDTGTSGQETQYF. CDR3 nucleotides: TGTGCCAGCAGCCATGATACCGGGACTAGCGGTCAAGAGACCCAGTACTTC.

This sequence joins TRBV5-1 and TRBJ2-6; 7 nucleotides align to TRBD1. The length of the CDR3 is 16 residues. Germline V gene data show CDR1 as SGHRS and CDR2 as YFSETQ. Germline trimming cut 3 bases from V and 0 bases from J; bases unmatched to any gene: 3. The CDR3 sequence: CASSWTGFSGANVLTF. In nucleotides, the CDR3 is TGCGCCAGCAGCTGGACAGGTTTCTCTGGGGCCAACGTCCTGACTTTC.

The genes are TRBV6-6 and TRBJ2-3; tentative D call: TRBD2 (6 bases). This CDR3 is built from 14 residues. In germline, CDR1 is MNHNY, CDR2 SVGAGI (reference sequence). V lost 6 bases to trimming and J lost 6 bases, with 16 bases between them. CDR3 loop: CASRGRRGVDTQYF. Written as DNA, the CDR3 is TGTGCCAGCAGGGGTAGGAGGGGCGTCGATACGCAGTATTTT.

The V gene is TRBV19, the J gene TRBJ1-5; TRBD1 is a possible D gene (6 bases). Germline CDR1 and CDR2: LNHDA and SQIVND (reference sequence). Trimming took 4 bases from V and 0 from J, leaving 10 bases between them. CDR3 length: 15 residues. DNA of the CDR3: TGTGCCAGTAGTAATGGACAGTATAGCAATCAGCCCCAGCATTTT. The encoded protein is CASSNGQYSNQPQHF.

The CDR3 loop is CASTPGQGLNQPQHF. Written as DNA, the CDR3 is TGTGCCAGCACTCCCGGGCAGGGGCTTAATCAGCCCCAGCATTTT. The rearrangement links TRBV27 to TRBJ1-5; maybe TRBD1 (6 bases). The germline gives CDR1 MNHEY, CDR2 SMNVEV (reference sequence). The CDR3 covers 15 residues. V shed 7 bases and J shed 4 bases, with 17 bases lying between them.

The chain recombines TRBV5-1 with TRBJ2-5; 7 bases line up with TRBD1. This CDR3 spans 14 amino acids. The trim removed 4 bases at V and 5 bases at J, leaving 8 bases unmatched. Germline V gives CDR1 SGHRS, CDR2 YFSETQ. CDR3 amino acids: CASSVGTVRETQYF. Here the CDR3 DNA reads TGCGCCAGCAGCGTAGGGACAGTCCGCGAGACCCAGTACTTC.

The CDR3, as DNA: TGTGCCATCAGTGAATTACAGGGTTCGTATGGCTACACCTTC. This translates into CAISELQGSYGYTF. This chain connects TRBV10-3 to TRBJ1-2; a weak D match, TRBD1 (6 bases). Trimming cost V 3 bases and J 5 bases, with 13 bases left between them. The CDR3 sequence is 14 residues long. Germline CDR1 and CDR2: ENHRY and SYGVKD.

The V and J genes are TRBV6-6 and TRBJ2-1; D possibly corresponds to TRBD2 (6 bases). Germline V CDR1 and CDR2: MNHNY, SVGAGI (reference sequence). V was pared by 4 bases and J by 0 bases, with 10 bases between. The CDR3 is made up of 15 amino acids. The DNA for the CDR3 is TGTGCCAGCAGTTCCGTGGGAGGCTCCTACAATGAGCAGTTCTTC. It yields the protein CASSSVGGSYNEQFF.

This chain joins TRBV2 and TRBJ1-2, with TRBD1 identical over 8 bases. Trimming cost V 7 bases and J 8 bases; bases outside gene matches: 12. This CDR3 has 14 residues. Germline lookup yields CDR1 SNHLY and CDR2 FYNNEI. CDR3 protein: CASTMQGQAGGYTF. The CDR3 nucleotides are TGTGCCAGCACCATGCAGGGACAGGCTGGCGGCTACACCTTC.

CDR3 sequence reads: CASSADTENTEAFF. DNA of the CDR3: TGTGCCAGCAGCGCTGATACAGAGAACACTGAAGCTTTCTTT. This chain uses TRBV5-4 with TRBJ1-1; D unclear. V dropped 4 bases and J dropped 1 base, with 11 bases sitting between them. The V gene's germline CDR1 is SGHNT and CDR2 YYREEE (reference sequence). CDR3 size: 14 residues.

This chain uses TRBV4-1 with TRBJ2-1; the D gene is possibly TRBD2 (6 bases). Germline loops: CDR1 MGHRA, CDR2 YSYEKL. V lost 4 bases to trimming and J lost 0 bases, with 22 bases between them. CDR3 length: 19 amino acids. CDR3 sequence reads: CASSRSPGVAASSYNEQFF. CDR3 nucleotide sequence: TGCGCCAGCAGCCGGTCCCCGGGGGTTGCGGCGAGCTCCTACAATGAGCAGTTCTTC.

This chain links TRBV9 with TRBJ1-1; possible D gene TRBD1, 5 bases. The germline V and J ends were trimmed by 1 base and 4 bases, with 14 bases remaining between them. Germline lookup yields CDR1 SGDLS and CDR2 YYNGEE. The CDR3 extends over 15 amino acids. DNA of the CDR3: TGTGCCAGCAGCGTACGCCCAGGGCGGACCACTGAAGCTTTCTTT. This gives the protein CASSVRPGRTTEAFF. The full variable domain, rest sourced from reference TRBV9 and TRBJ1-1, is DSGVTQTPKHLITATGQRVTLRCSPRSGDLSVYWYQQSLDQGLQFLIQYYNGEERAKGNILERFSAQQFPDLHSELNLSSLELGDSALYFCASSVRPGRTTEAFFGQGTRLTVV.

The chain employs TRBV7-2 and TRBJ2-3; D may be TRBD2 (6 bases). Germline V CDR1 and CDR2: SGHTA, FQGNSA. This CDR3 has 14 residues. Deletions cut 5 bases from V and 3 bases from J, with 12 bases between. CDR3 coding DNA: TGTGCCAGCAGCCTCCCGGGAGTAACAGATACGCAGTATTTT. This sequence encodes CASSLPGVTDTQYF.

The chain employs TRBV27 and TRBJ1-2; TRBD1 agrees at 7 bases. Germline CDR1 is MNHEY and CDR2 is SMNVEV (reference sequence). The CDR3 sequence is 13 residues long. Trimming took 2 bases from V and 8 from J; bases not matched to a gene: 5. For the CDR3, the DNA is TGTGCCAGCAGTTTACGACAGGGTTGGGGCTACACCTTC. It codes for CASSLRQGWGYTF.

V and J are TRBV5-1 and TRBJ2-1; D is possibly TRBD1 (6 bases). The germline gives CDR1 SGHRS, CDR2 YFSETQ. CDR3 length equals 16 residues. V lost 2 bases and J 4 bases, leaving 16 bases between the germline ends. In DNA form, the CDR3 reads TGCGCCAGCAGCTTCCTAGTGCAGGGGCGTTACAATGAGCAGTTCTTC. This sequence encodes CASSFLVQGRYNEQFF.

This rearrangement joins TRBV5-1 to TRBJ2-7; TRBD1 is a possible D gene (6 bases). This CDR3 is 14 amino acids long. V dropped 0 bases and J dropped 3 bases, with 10 bases sitting between them. CDR1 is SGHRS and CDR2 is YFSETQ in the germline V gene. The CDR3 protein is CASSLGGQYYEQYF. As DNA, the CDR3 is TGCGCCAGCAGCTTGGGGGGACAATACTACGAGCAGTACTTC.

The chain couples TRBV11-2 to TRBJ2-7, with TRBD2 matching over 12 bases. The ends lost 2 bases at V and 5 bases at J; junction bases unmatched: 4. The CDR3 loop spans 15 amino acids. Per germline, CDR1 SGHAT and CDR2 FQNNGV. CDR3: CASSLPLAGGNEQYF. CDR3 nucleotide sequence: TGTGCCAGCAGCTTACCACTAGCGGGGGGTAACGAGCAGTACTTC.

V usage is TRBV5-6 and J usage is TRBJ1-6; D might be TRBD1 (5 bases). Germline CDR1 reads SGHDT; CDR2 reads YYEEEE. This CDR3 region has 17 residues. Trimming removed 0 bases from V and 9 bases from J, with 19 bases in between. This CDR3 is CASSLGLGSREGSPLHF. The CDR3 DNA sequence: TGTGCCAGCAGCTTGGGGCTAGGTTCCAGGGAGGGTTCACCCCTCCACTTT.

This chain joins TRBV7-9 and TRBJ1-2; possible D gene TRBD1, 5 bases. The CDR3 is 15 amino acids. Germline values: CDR1 SEHNR, CDR2 FQNEAQ (reference sequence). Between the trimmed V and J ends, which lost 6 bases and 1 base, there was a span of 15 bases. This chain's CDR3 is CASRPGLLLNYGYTF. DNA of the CDR3: TGTGCCAGCAGACCAGGGCTTCTACTTAACTATGGCTACACCTTC.

The rearrangement links TRBV5-1 to TRBJ2-3, with 7 bases that match TRBD2. V dropped 3 bases and J dropped 2; count of bases not matched to a gene: 3. CDR1 SGHRS and CDR2 YFSETQ come from the germline V gene. This CDR3 is built from 14 residues. The CDR3 spells CASSSGLNTDTQYF. The CDR3 DNA reads TGCGCCAGCAGCTCGGGACTAAACACAGATACGCAGTATTTT.